The 10 T cell receptor beta chains in this list originate from one sample, sequenced in a study of OX40 agonist ivuxolimab in advanced cancers. The data were produced by immunoSEQ multiplex PCR, yet TCRdb's version contains in-frame clones alone and is incomplete. The sample holds roughly 70,000 clones, about 80% seen once. The sequenced sample was CD4+ or CD8+ T cells sorted from blood, obtained in a trial of the OX40 agonist ivuxolimab. The origin of the receptors is an adult with an advanced solid tumor such as melanoma, head and neck, liver or kidney cancer.

The V call is TRBV7-3, the J call TRBJ2-3; TRBD2 might be the D (5 bases). CDR1 and CDR2 from the germline V gene are SGHTA and FQGTGA. Trimming stripped 6 bases from V and 6 bases from J, with 13 bases between. This CDR3 comprises 13 residues. The DNA for the CDR3 is TGTGCCAGCAGTATAGACGGCGGGGATACGCAGTATTTT. Translation gives CASSIDGGDTQYF.

The gene calls are TRBV6-5 and TRBJ2-5; D unresolved. CDR1 is MNHEY and CDR2 is SVGAGI in the germline V gene. With 3 bases removed from V and 5 bases from J, the gap between germline ends came to 16 bases. This CDR3 has 15 amino acids. This CDR3 reads CASSYGQIPWETQYF. For the CDR3, the DNA is TGTGCCAGCAGTTATGGCCAGATCCCCTGGGAGACCCAGTACTTC.

Remarks on this clone: Other DNA sequences in this specimen translate into the identical CDR3. The chain is built from TRBV18 and TRBJ2-5, with D uncertain. Trimming took off 3 bases at V and 4 bases at J, with 6 bases between the two ends. The CDR3 consists of 12 residues. Germline V gene data show CDR1 as KGHSH and CDR2 as LQKENI. This CDR3 reads CASSPPGETQYF. The CDR3 nucleotides are TGTGCCAGCTCACCCCCCGGAGAGACCCAGTACTTC.

This clone was seen once. The chain couples TRBV9 to TRBJ1-1; tentatively, D is TRBD1 (6 bases). Germline V gene lookup returns CDR1 SGDLS and CDR2 YYNGEE. The CDR3 runs to 17 residues. V was shortened by 3 bases and J by 1 base, with 19 bases between the two germline ends. For the CDR3, the DNA is TGTGCCAGCAGCGGCGGCCCCACCAGGGGAAAGAACACTGAAGCTTTCTTT. This translates into CASSGGPTRGKNTEAFF.

V is TRBV23-1 and J is TRBJ1-6, with 8 bases lining up with TRBD1. TRBV23-1 counts as an open reading frame of uncertain function. With 2 bases clipped from V and 1 base from J, the junction kept 10 bases outside the gene matches. The CDR3 is 19 amino acids. CDR3 in amino acids: CASSQRDRLERSYNSPLHF. The CDR3 DNA is TGCGCCAGCAGTCAAAGGGACAGGCTGGAGAGGTCCTATAATTCACCCCTCCACTTT.

This chain connects TRBV5-6 to TRBJ2-3; D not certain. Looked up from germline, CDR1 is SGHDT and CDR2 is YYEEEE. This CDR3 contains 15 residues. The V and J ends lost 4 bases and 2 bases respectively, with 14 bases between them. The CDR3 spells CASSVQPGYTDTQYF. Here the CDR3 DNA reads TGTGCCAGCAGCGTTCAGCCTGGCTACACAGATACGCAGTATTTT.

The rearrangement uses TRBV5-5 and TRBJ2-1; 9 bases are shared with TRBD1. The CDR3 has 14 residues. CDR1 is SGHKS, CDR2 YYEKEE, per germline (reference sequence). V was pared by 4 bases and J by 4 bases, with 3 bases of the junction left unmatched. CDR3 sequence (DNA): TGTGCCAGCAGCCGACAGGGGGGTTACAATGAGCAGTTCTTC. It translates to CASSRQGGYNEQFF. Based on the CDR3 plus reference TRBV5-5 and TRBJ2-1, the full variable domain is DAGVTQSPTHLIKTRGQQVTLRCSPISGHKSVSWYQQVLGQGPQFIFQYYEKEERGRGNFPDRFSARQFPNYSSELNVNALLLGDSALYLCASSRQGGYNEQFFGPGTRLTVL.

This clone was counted a single time. The chain couples TRBV7-6 to TRBJ2-6; possible D gene TRBD2, 5 bases. The CDR3 contains 15 residues. Germline V CDR1 and CDR2: SGHVS, FNYEAQ. Trimming took off 3 bases at V and 1 base at J, with 7 bases between the two ends. CDR3 region: CASSLSGSGANVLTF. The CDR3 DNA sequence: TGTGCCAGCAGCTTGAGCGGTTCTGGGGCCAACGTCCTGACTTTC. Supplemented by reference TRBV7-6 and TRBJ2-6, the full variable domain reads GAGVSQSPRYKVTKRGQDVALRCDPISGHVSLYWYRQALGQGPEFLTYFNYEAQQDKSGLPNDRFSAERPEGSISTLTIQRTEQRDSAMYRCASSLSGSGANVLTFGAGSRLTVL.

The chain links TRBV5-1 to TRBJ1-5; 7 nucleotides agree with TRBD1. The germline CDR1 and CDR2 sequences are SGHRS and YFSETQ. The CDR3 spans 15 residues. Germline trimming cut 5 bases from V and 3 bases from J; bases unmatched to any gene: 8. The CDR3 loop reads CASSRTGANNQPQHF. The CDR3 nucleotides read TGCGCCAGCAGTCGAACAGGGGCCAACAATCAGCCCCAGCATTTT.

This chain joins TRBV6-6 and TRBJ2-7; maybe TRBD1 (6 bases). CDR1 and CDR2 (germline): MNHNY, SVGAGI (reference sequence). Between the trimmed V and J ends, which lost 2 bases and 3 bases, there was a span of 11 bases. The CDR3 runs 14 residues. CDR3 region: CASSYPGARYEQYF. CDR3 DNA sequence: TGTGCCAGCAGTTACCCAGGGGCACGCTACGAGCAGTACTTC.